This entry features one T cell receptor beta chain sequence. Measured with immunoSEQ multiplex PCR; TCRdb has only the in-frame clones, and not every one. The data hold 45,000 to 70,000 clones, with about 90% observed a single time. Trimming cost V 3 bases and J 4 bases, with 12 bases left between them. From germline, CDR1 is SNHLY and CDR2 FYNNEI. This CDR3 spans 15 amino acids. The data derive from a study of OX40 agonist ivuxolimab in advanced cancers. Study context: Dose-escalation patients' cancers were hepatocellular carcinoma, melanoma, renal cell or head and neck cancer.

Systemic immunosuppression or a history of autoimmune disease excluded patients. The receptor was isolated from an adult with an advanced solid tumor such as melanoma, head and neck, liver or kidney cancer. This specimen was CD4+ or CD8+ T cells sorted from blood, taken in a trial of the OX40 agonist ivuxolimab. This chain connects TRBV2 to TRBJ1-4, with D hard to call. CDR3 in amino acids: CASSDDVIFNEKLFF. As DNA, the CDR3 is TGTGCCAGCAGTGACGACGTAATCTTTAATGAAAAACTGTTTTTT.